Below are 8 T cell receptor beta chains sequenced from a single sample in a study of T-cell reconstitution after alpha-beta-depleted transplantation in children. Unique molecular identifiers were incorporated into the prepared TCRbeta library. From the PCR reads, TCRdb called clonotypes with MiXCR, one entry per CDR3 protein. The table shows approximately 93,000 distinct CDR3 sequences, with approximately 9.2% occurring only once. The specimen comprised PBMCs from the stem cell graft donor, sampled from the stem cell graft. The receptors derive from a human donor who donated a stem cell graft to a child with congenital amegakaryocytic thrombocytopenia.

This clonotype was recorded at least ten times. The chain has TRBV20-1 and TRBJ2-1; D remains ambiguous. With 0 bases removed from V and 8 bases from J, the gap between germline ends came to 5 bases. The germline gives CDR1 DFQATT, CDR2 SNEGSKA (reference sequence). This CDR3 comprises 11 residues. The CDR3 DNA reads TGCAGTGCTAGAGATTGGTATGAGCAGTTCTTC. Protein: CSARDWYEQFF.

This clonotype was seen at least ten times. The CDR3 nucleotides read TGTGCCAGCAGCCGGACTAGCGGGGGACCAGATACGCAGTATTTT. Translation: CASSRTSGGPDTQYF. The chain joins TRBV5-4 to TRBJ2-3, with 13 bases lining up with TRBD2. Per the germline V gene, CDR1 is SGHNT and CDR2 is YYREEE (reference sequence). The CDR3 consists of 15 residues. V dropped 4 bases and J dropped 4; count of bases not matched to a gene: 3.

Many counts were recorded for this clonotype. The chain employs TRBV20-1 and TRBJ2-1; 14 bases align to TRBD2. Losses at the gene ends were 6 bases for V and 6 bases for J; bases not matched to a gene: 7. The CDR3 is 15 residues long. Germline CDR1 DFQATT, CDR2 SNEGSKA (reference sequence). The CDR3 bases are TGCAGTGCCAGACTAGCGGGAGGGCGGGGCAATGAGCAGTTCTTC. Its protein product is CSARLAGGRGNEQFF.

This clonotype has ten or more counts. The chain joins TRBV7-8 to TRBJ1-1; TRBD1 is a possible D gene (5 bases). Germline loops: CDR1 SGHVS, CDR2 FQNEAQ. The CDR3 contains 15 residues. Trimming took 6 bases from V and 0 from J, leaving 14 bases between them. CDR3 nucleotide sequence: TGTGCCAGCAGTTTGTCGGGGGGTGTGAACACTGAAGCTTTCTTT. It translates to CASSLSGGVNTEAFF.

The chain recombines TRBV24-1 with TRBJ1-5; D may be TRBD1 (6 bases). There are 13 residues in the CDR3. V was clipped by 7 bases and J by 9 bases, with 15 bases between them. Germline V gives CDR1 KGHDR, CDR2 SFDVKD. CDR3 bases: TGTGCCACCAGCCCTCGGGAGGGGGGGCCCCAGCATTTT. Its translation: CATSPREGGPQHF.

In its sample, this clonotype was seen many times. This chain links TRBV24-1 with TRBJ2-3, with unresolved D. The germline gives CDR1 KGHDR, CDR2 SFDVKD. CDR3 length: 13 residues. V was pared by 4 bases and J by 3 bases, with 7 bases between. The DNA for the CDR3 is TGTGCCACCAGTGACGATGGGACAGATACGCAGTATTTT. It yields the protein CATSDDGTDTQYF.

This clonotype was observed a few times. The CDR3 coding sequence is TGTGCCAGCAGTTACGAGTGGGGGAATCAGCCCCAGCATTTT. It yields the protein CASSYEWGNQPQHF. This rearrangement joins TRBV6-5 to TRBJ1-5; D is possibly TRBD1 (5 bases). Germline CDR1 is MNHEY and CDR2 is SVGAGI. V lost 2 bases to trimming and J lost 4 bases, with 9 bases between them. The CDR3 contains 14 residues.

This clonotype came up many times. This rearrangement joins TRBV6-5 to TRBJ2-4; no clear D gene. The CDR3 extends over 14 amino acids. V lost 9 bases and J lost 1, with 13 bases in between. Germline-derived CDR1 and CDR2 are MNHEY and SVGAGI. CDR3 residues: CASRSVLAKNIQYF. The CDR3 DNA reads TGTGCCAGTCGGAGTGTCCTGGCCAAAAACATTCAGTACTTC.